One and the same sample provided the 13 T cell receptor beta chains below, sequenced in a study of shared clonotypes between healthy human individuals. The method was immunoSEQ multiplex PCR; TCRdb's version includes in-frame clones alone and lacks a portion of them. The sample carries some 2.4 million clones, under 95% recorded once. Input material: naive CD4+ T cells from PBMCs. As to subset: CD45RA+ positively selected. The source of these receptors is a man in his late teens or twenties in good health. Some clones in this sample may be carry-over from other donors' samples.

The chain is built from TRBV18 and TRBJ2-1; D is possibly TRBD2 (5 bases). Trimming cost V 3 bases and J 10 bases, with 13 bases left between them. The CDR3 is 13 residues long. CDR1 KGHSH and CDR2 LQKENI come from the germline V gene. CDR3 nucleotides: TGTGCCAGCTCACCGGACTCGCCTTGGGAGCAGTTCTTC. This codes for CASSPDSPWEQFF.

The rearrangement uses TRBV11-3 and TRBJ2-1; D gene ambiguous. The V end was cut by 2 bases, the J end by 5 bases, with 7 bases between. From germline, CDR1 is SGHNT and CDR2 YENEEA. The CDR3 runs 13 residues. This CDR3 reads CASSLSLNNEQFF. CDR3 DNA sequence: TGTGCCAGCAGCTTATCCCTGAACAATGAGCAGTTCTTC.

In its sample, this clone was seen once. The chain employs TRBV6-9 and TRBJ1-1; no clear D gene. Trimming stripped 5 bases from V and 2 bases from J, with 15 bases between. The CDR3 is 15 residues long. Germline-derived CDR1 and CDR2 are MNHGY and SVAAGI. DNA for the CDR3: TGTGCCAGCAGTCACCGCCACGTAGGCAACACTGAAGCTTTCTTT. Protein product: CASSHRHVGNTEAFF.

This sequence joins TRBV23-1 and TRBJ2-1; 9 bases are a match to TRBD2. TRBV23-1 is designated an ORF whose function remains uncertain. The CDR3 contains 21 residues. V shed 6 bases and J 12 bases; nucleotides not matched to a gene: 33. The CDR3, as DNA: TGCGCCAGCAGCTTGGACGGAGGATGGGCTAGCGGGAAGTCGGCGCAAGAATCGCAGTTCTTC. It specifies CASSLDGGWASGKSAQESQFF.

This chain connects TRBV5-4 to TRBJ2-1; 10 bases agree with TRBD2. Germline values: CDR1 SGHNT, CDR2 YYREEE (reference sequence). The CDR3 runs to 16 residues. The V and J ends lost 0 bases and 7 bases, in that order; junction bases with no gene match: 7. The CDR3 here is CASSLGRLAGFNEQFF. Written as DNA, the CDR3 is TGTGCCAGCAGCTTGGGTCGACTAGCGGGTTTTAATGAGCAGTTCTTC.

The V call is TRBV19, the J call TRBJ2-1, with 14 bases identical to TRBD2. CDR1 is LNHDA and CDR2 is SQIVND in the germline V gene (reference sequence). This CDR3 has 19 residues. The V segment lost 6 bases and the J segment 3 bases; nucleotides outside the gene matches: 13. The CDR3 protein is CASSLGLAGGRRDYNEQFF. Here the CDR3 DNA reads TGTGCCAGTAGCCTCGGACTAGCGGGAGGAAGGAGGGACTACAATGAGCAGTTCTTC.

The chain carries TRBV29-1 and TRBJ2-5; no clear D gene. Per germline, CDR1 SQVTM and CDR2 ANQGSEA. Trimming cost V 6 bases and J 5 bases, with 10 bases left between them. This CDR3 is 11 amino acids long. This CDR3 reads CSVVSAETQYF. The DNA for the CDR3 is TGCAGCGTCGTCAGCGCTGAGACCCAGTACTTC.

This sequence joins TRBV10-3 and TRBJ1-1; D is uncertain. The CDR3 totals 15 residues. Trimming left V 6 bases short and J 4 bases short, with 18 bases between. In germline, CDR1 is ENHRY, CDR2 SYGVKD. The CDR3 sequence is CAISPTESLITEAFF. CDR3 coding DNA: TGTGCCATCAGCCCTACAGAGTCCCTCATCACTGAAGCTTTCTTT.

The chain joins TRBV30 to TRBJ1-5; D is perhaps TRBD1 (6 bases). CDR1 is GTSNPN, CDR2 SVGIG, per germline (reference sequence). The CDR3 sequence is 14 residues long. The CDR3 reads CAASAGGANQPQHF. CDR3 in DNA: TGTGCTGCTTCCGCCGGGGGGGCCAATCAGCCCCAGCATTTT.

J is TRBJ2-6 and V is TRBV29-1; D is possibly TRBD2 (6 bases). CDR3 length equals 14 residues. The V and J ends lost 6 bases and 0 bases respectively, with 9 bases between them. CDR1 is SQVTM, CDR2 ANQGSEA, per germline. The CDR3 loop reads CSVALASGANVLTF. CDR3 nucleotide sequence: TGCAGCGTAGCACTAGCCTCTGGGGCCAACGTCCTGACTTTC.

This clone was recorded a few times. Other nucleotide sequences from this sample produce the same CDR3. V is TRBV20-1 and J is TRBJ1-1; no reliable D call. The germline gives CDR1 DFQATT, CDR2 SNEGSKA (reference sequence). Trimming pared 3 bases from V and 0 bases from J, leaving 2 bases between. The CDR3 is 11 residues long. The CDR3 sequence: CSASVNTEAFF. The CDR3 DNA reads TGCAGTGCTAGTGTGAACACTGAAGCTTTCTTT.

This rearrangement joins TRBV10-3 to TRBJ1-1; 8 bases line up with TRBD1. The germline V gene encodes CDR1 ENHRY and CDR2 SYGVKD. CDR3 length equals 15 residues. Trimming removed 2 bases from V and 6 bases from J; junction bases left unmatched: 8. The CDR3 DNA reads as TGTGCCATCAGTGAGCGGCAGGGGGCGGTTTCTGAAGCTTTCTTT. The encoded protein is CAISERQGAVSEAFF.

V and J are TRBV5-1 and TRBJ2-2; possible D gene TRBD2, 5 bases. Trimming left V 1 base short and J 1 base short, with 11 bases between. The CDR3 runs to 16 residues. Germline CDR1 SGHRS, CDR2 YFSETQ. This chain's CDR3 is CASSLFLAENTGELFF. CDR3 coding DNA: TGCGCCAGCAGCTTGTTCCTAGCAGAGAACACCGGGGAGCTGTTTTTT.